The 23 T cell receptor beta chains reported below all come from one sample, sequenced in a study of CD8+ T cells in alopecia areata. Regarding treatment: oral pan-JAK inhibitor, 5-10 mg twice daily. As the sequencing template, cDNA was produced by extracting RNA and reverse transcribing it. Sequencing was performed with immunoSEQ multiplex PCR; in TCRdb, only in-frame clones are kept and a portion is missing. The top ten hold 5.5% of the sample, which has nearly 200,000 clones, nearly 60% seen once. The specimen was CD4+ T cells sorted from blood, collected at week 24, from a patient treated with tofacitinib. These receptors all stem from a human donor with alopecia areata.

This sequence joins TRBV29-1 and TRBJ2-1; TRBD2 is a possible D gene (5 bases). Germline V gene lookup returns CDR1 SQVTM and CDR2 ANQGSEA. Trimming took off 2 bases at V and 5 bases at J, with 13 bases between the two ends. The CDR3 spans 14 residues. CDR3 protein: CSVEPRGIDNEQFF. The CDR3, as DNA: TGCAGCGTTGAACCCCGGGGTATAGACAATGAGCAGTTCTTC.

This chain links TRBV6-5 with TRBJ2-7; D call uncertain. This CDR3 is 12 amino acids long. V was shortened by 2 bases and J by 3 bases, with 5 bases between the two germline ends. CDR1 is MNHEY and CDR2 is SVGAGI in the germline V gene. CDR3 coding DNA: TGTGCCAGCAGTTACCGAGGCTACGAGCAGTACTTC. It is translated as CASSYRGYEQYF.

This clone was counted only a few times. The J gene is TRBJ2-5, the V gene TRBV29-1; D unclear. This CDR3 contains 12 residues. With 4 bases removed from V and 5 bases from J, the gap between germline ends came to 11 bases. Per the germline V gene, CDR1 is SQVTM and CDR2 is ANQGSEA. CDR3 sequence (DNA): TGCAGCGTTGTTGCGGACGAGGAGACCCAGTACTTC. Amino acid sequence: CSVVADEETQYF.

The gene calls are TRBV30 and TRBJ1-5; the D is unclear. CDR1 is GTSNPN and CDR2 is SVGIG in the germline V gene (reference sequence). This CDR3 comprises 17 residues. Trimming pared 2 bases from V and 13 bases from J, leaving 30 bases between. CDR3 DNA sequence: TGTGCCTGGAGTTCAGCCCGGAGTGGACGATCGATAAAGGCGCAGCATTTT. As protein: CAWSSARSGRSIKAQHF.

The chain joins TRBV6-5 to TRBJ2-5; 7 bases match TRBD2. V shed 2 bases, J shed 3 bases, and the junction held 6 bases outside the gene matches. Germline V gene lookup returns CDR1 MNHEY and CDR2 SVGAGI. The CDR3 loop spans 15 amino acids. CDR3 coding DNA: TGTGCCAGCAGTTACGAGCGGGGAAGGGAAGAGACCCAGTACTTC. This codes for CASSYERGREETQYF.

V usage is TRBV29-1 and J usage is TRBJ2-1; D is unclear. This CDR3 comprises 12 residues. The ends were cut back, 7 bases at V and 5 bases at J, with 12 bases in the middle. Per germline, CDR1 SQVTM and CDR2 ANQGSEA. CDR3 nucleotides: TGCAGCGGTCTTGGGGAAAACAATGAGCAGTTCTTC. Translated, it gives CSGLGENNEQFF.

The V call is TRBV15, the J call TRBJ2-5; D might be TRBD2 (7 bases). The germline V gene encodes CDR1 LNHNV and CDR2 YYDKDF (reference sequence). The V and J ends lost 2 bases and 5 bases respectively, with 12 bases between them. CDR3 size: 14 residues. CDR3 sequence: CATSRRGGAETQYF. The DNA for the CDR3 is TGTGCCACCAGCAGACGCGGGGGCGCCGAGACCCAGTACTTC.

The chain links TRBV5-4 to TRBJ2-7; D is unclear. Germline V gene data show CDR1 as SGHNT and CDR2 as YYREEE (reference sequence). Trimming removed 4 bases from V and 5 bases from J, with 13 bases in between. The CDR3 extends over 13 amino acids. The chain's CDR3 is CASSPVPRDEQYF. Written as DNA, the CDR3 is TGTGCCAGCAGCCCGGTCCCTCGGGACGAGCAGTACTTC.

The chain links TRBV4-3 to TRBJ2-7; D remains unclear. Germline V gene sequence: CDR1 LGHNA, CDR2 YSLEER. Trimming shortened V by 3 bases and J by 0 bases, and 27 bases separated the two germline ends. The CDR3 is 20 amino acids. The CDR3 region is CASSQDQLGPDPSLSYEQYF. The CDR3 coding sequence is TGCGCCAGCAGCCAGGACCAACTCGGGCCCGACCCCTCCCTCTCCTACGAGCAGTACTTC.

This clone was counted between two and nine times. The V gene is TRBV2, the J gene TRBJ2-5; D remains ambiguous. This CDR3 contains 14 residues. Between the trimmed V and J ends, which lost 1 base and 4 bases, there was a span of 10 bases. In germline, CDR1 is SNHLY, CDR2 FYNNEI. The CDR3 loop reads CASSEEGGLETQYF. CDR3 nucleotides: TGTGCCAGCAGTGAAGAGGGCGGATTAGAGACCCAGTACTTC.

This chain uses TRBV5-6 with TRBJ2-2, with D possibly matching TRBD1 (6 bases). V was pared by 1 base and J by 5 bases, with 9 bases between. Germline CDR1 reads SGHDT; CDR2 reads YYEEEE. This CDR3 has 14 amino acids. CDR3 coding DNA: TGTGCCAGCAGCTTGAAAGGGGGAACCGGGGAGCTGTTTTTT. Amino acid sequence: CASSLKGGTGELFF.

The chain recombines TRBV7-2 with TRBJ2-7; D is perhaps TRBD1 (6 bases). The CDR3 is 13 amino acids. From germline, CDR1 is SGHTA and CDR2 FQGNSA. Trimming stripped 5 bases from V and 2 bases from J, with 10 bases between. The CDR3 loop is CASSRDKPYEQYF. As DNA, the CDR3 is TGTGCCAGCAGCCGGGACAAGCCCTACGAGCAGTACTTC.

The chain is built from TRBV4-3 and TRBJ1-1; a possible D gene is TRBD1 (6 bases). This CDR3 is 15 amino acids long. Germline CDR1 is LGHNA and CDR2 is YSLEER. V lost 5 bases and J lost 5, with 18 bases in between. CDR3 DNA: TGCGCCAGCAGCTCCAGGGGTGGGGGAGTGACTGAAGCTTTCTTT. This translates into CASSSRGGGVTEAFF.

The chain is built from TRBV28 and TRBJ2-7; 8 bases align to TRBD2. Germline loops: CDR1 MDHEN, CDR2 SYDVKM. The length of the CDR3 is 12 residues. The J segment lost 3 bases and the V segment lost 7 bases, leaving 2 bases of the junction unmatched. The chain's CDR3 is CASTTSDYEQYF. For the CDR3, the DNA is TGTGCCAGCACGACTAGCGACTACGAGCAGTACTTC.

The chain combines TRBV30 with TRBJ1-2; the match to TRBD1 covers 8 bases. V was pared by 4 bases and J by 8 bases, with 12 bases of the junction left unmatched. Germline-derived CDR1 and CDR2 are GTSNPN and SVGIG (reference sequence). The CDR3 is 14 residues long. The CDR3 DNA reads TGTGCCTGGACTGAGACAGGGGTCATTCGGGGCTACACCTTC. The encoded protein is CAWTETGVIRGYTF. The full variable domain, in which reference TRBV30 and TRBJ1-2 provide the parts outside the CDR3, is SQTIHQWPATLVQPVGSPLSLECTVEGTSNPNLYWYRQAAGRGLQLLFYSVGIGQISSEVPQNLSASRPQDRQFILSSKKLLLSDSGFYLCAWTETGVIRGYTFGSGTRLTVV.

The sample holds a few counts of this clone. The gene calls are TRBV29-1 and TRBJ2-7, with D maybe TRBD1 (6 bases). V lost 6 bases and J lost 4, with 16 bases in between. The germline V gene encodes CDR1 SQVTM and CDR2 ANQGSEA. The CDR3 covers 13 residues. CDR3 loop: CSVTGTLGYEQYF. In DNA form, the CDR3 reads TGCAGCGTCACGGGGACATTGGGATACGAGCAGTACTTC.

The chain combines TRBV5-1 with TRBJ2-7; TRBD2 might be the D (6 bases). There are 16 residues in the CDR3. Germline-derived CDR1 and CDR2 are SGHRS and YFSETQ. Trimming took off 6 bases at V and 5 bases at J, with 24 bases between the two ends. The CDR3 bases are TGCGCCAGCACGCGGGACGGTCTTCTCCCCTTCGACGAGCAGTACTTC. Amino acids: CASTRDGLLPFDEQYF. The variable domain in full, completed from reference TRBV5-1 and TRBJ2-7, reads KAGVTQTPRYLIKTRGQQVTLSCSPISGHRSVSWYQQTPGQGLQFLFEYFSETQRNKGNFPGRFSGRQFSNSRSEMNVSTLELGDSALYLCASTRDGLLPFDEQYFGPGTRLTVT.

The chain employs TRBV5-4 and TRBJ2-7; no firm D call. The germline V gene has CDR1 SGHNT and CDR2 YYREEE (reference sequence). Trimming stripped 0 bases from V and 3 bases from J, with 10 bases between. This CDR3 region has 14 residues. CDR3 DNA: TGTGCCAGCAGCTTGGCAACGGGCAGCTACGAGCAGTACTTC. Residues: CASSLATGSYEQYF.

This rearrangement joins TRBV4-1 to TRBJ2-1; 10 bases line up with TRBD2. The CDR3 has 15 residues. V was clipped by 4 bases and J by 6 bases; unmatched bases: 6. Germline V gives CDR1 MGHRA, CDR2 YSYEKL. The CDR3 DNA reads as TGCGCCAGCAGCCTCCTCGGACTAGCGGTCAATGAGCAGTTCTTC. Translated, it gives CASSLLGLAVNEQFF.

The chain links TRBV4-1 to TRBJ2-3, with D unresolved. Germline V gives CDR1 MGHRA, CDR2 YSYEKL. CDR3 length equals 15 residues. V lost 4 bases and J 0 bases, leaving 11 bases between the germline ends. The DNA of the CDR3 is TGCGCCAGCAGCCGGGCTTCGGATAGCACAGATACGCAGTATTTT. It codes for CASSRASDSTDTQYF.

The chain links TRBV4-1 to TRBJ1-2, with D possibly matching TRBD1 (6 bases). The CDR3 consists of 14 residues. V shed 5 bases and J shed 7 bases, with 17 bases lying between them. From germline, CDR1 is MGHRA and CDR2 YSYEKL. The CDR3 region has the DNA TGCGCCAGCAGCATATGGACAGAGACGAGTGGCTACACCTTC. Translated, it gives CASSIWTETSGYTF.

The gene calls are TRBV2 and TRBJ2-3; a possible D gene is TRBD1 (5 bases). The germline V gene encodes CDR1 SNHLY and CDR2 FYNNEI. The V end lost 4 bases, the J end lost 3 bases, and 11 bases lay between the germline ends. The CDR3 runs 14 residues. CDR3 DNA sequence: TGTGCCAGCAGTGTAGCTAGGACAACAGATACGCAGTATTTT. It codes for CASSVARTTDTQYF.

V usage is TRBV10-3 and J usage is TRBJ2-1, with 9 bases lining up with TRBD1. CDR1 and CDR2 from the germline V gene are ENHRY and SYGVKD. Germline trimming cut 6 bases from V and 7 bases from J; bases unmatched to any gene: 10. CDR3 length equals 15 residues. CDR3 coding DNA: TGTGCCATCAGCCGGACAGGGGAGGAATCGAATGAGCAGTTCTTC. This gives the protein CAISRTGEESNEQFF.